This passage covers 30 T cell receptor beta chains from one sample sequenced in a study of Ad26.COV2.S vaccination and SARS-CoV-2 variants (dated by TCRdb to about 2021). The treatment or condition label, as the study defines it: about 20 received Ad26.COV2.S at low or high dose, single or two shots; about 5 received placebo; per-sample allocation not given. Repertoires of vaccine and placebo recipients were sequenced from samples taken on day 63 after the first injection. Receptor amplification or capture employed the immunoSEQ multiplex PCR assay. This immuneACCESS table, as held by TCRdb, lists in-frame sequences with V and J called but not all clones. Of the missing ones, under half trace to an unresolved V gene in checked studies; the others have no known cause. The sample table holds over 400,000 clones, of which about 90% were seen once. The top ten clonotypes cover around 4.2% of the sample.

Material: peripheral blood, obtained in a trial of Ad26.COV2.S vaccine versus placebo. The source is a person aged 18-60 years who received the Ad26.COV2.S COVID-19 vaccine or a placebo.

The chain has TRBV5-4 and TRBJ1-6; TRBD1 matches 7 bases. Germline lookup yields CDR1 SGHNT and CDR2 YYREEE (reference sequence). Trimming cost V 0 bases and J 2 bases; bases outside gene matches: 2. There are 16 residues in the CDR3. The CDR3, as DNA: TGTGCCAGCAGCTTGGACAGGGGCCCCTATAATTCACCCCTCCACTTT. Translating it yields CASSLDRGPYNSPLHF.

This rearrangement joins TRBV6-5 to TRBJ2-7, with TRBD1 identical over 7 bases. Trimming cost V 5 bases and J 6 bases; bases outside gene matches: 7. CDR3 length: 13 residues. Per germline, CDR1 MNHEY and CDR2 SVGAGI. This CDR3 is CASSPTGAGEQYF. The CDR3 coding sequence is TGTGCCAGCAGTCCTACAGGGGCGGGCGAGCAGTACTTC.

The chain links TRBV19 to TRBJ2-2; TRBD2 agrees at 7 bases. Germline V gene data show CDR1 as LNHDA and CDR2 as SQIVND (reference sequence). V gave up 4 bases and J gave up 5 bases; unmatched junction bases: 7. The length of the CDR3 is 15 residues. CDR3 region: CASSSGRIVTGELFF. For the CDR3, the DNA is TGTGCCAGTAGTAGCGGGAGAATAGTAACCGGGGAGCTGTTTTTT.

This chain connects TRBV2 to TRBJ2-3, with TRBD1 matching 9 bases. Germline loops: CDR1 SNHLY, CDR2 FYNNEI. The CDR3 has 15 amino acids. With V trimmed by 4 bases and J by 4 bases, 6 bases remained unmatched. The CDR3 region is CASSAGTGLSDTQYF. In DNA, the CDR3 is TGTGCCAGCAGTGCCGGGACAGGGCTCTCAGATACGCAGTATTTT.

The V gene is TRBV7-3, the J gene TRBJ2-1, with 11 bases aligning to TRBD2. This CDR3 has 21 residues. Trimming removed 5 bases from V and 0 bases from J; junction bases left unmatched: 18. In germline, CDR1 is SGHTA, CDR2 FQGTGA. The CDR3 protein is CASSQASSSGRRPSSYNEQFF. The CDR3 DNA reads TGTGCCAGCAGCCAAGCCTCTTCTAGCGGGAGGCGCCCAAGCTCCTACAATGAGCAGTTCTTC. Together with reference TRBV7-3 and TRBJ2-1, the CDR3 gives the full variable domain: GAGVSQTPSNKVTEKGKYVELRCDPISGHTALYWYRQSLGQGPEFLIYFQGTGAADDSGLPNDRFFAVRPEGSVSTLKIQRTERGDSAVYLCASSQASSSGRRPSSYNEQFFGPGTRLTVL.

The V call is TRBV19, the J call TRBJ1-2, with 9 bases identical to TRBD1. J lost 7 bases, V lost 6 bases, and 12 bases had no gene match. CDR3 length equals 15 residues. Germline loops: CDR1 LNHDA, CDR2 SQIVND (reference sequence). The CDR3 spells CASRDRGFLQGGYTF. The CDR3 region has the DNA TGTGCCAGTAGGGACAGGGGCTTTTTGCAGGGTGGCTACACCTTC.

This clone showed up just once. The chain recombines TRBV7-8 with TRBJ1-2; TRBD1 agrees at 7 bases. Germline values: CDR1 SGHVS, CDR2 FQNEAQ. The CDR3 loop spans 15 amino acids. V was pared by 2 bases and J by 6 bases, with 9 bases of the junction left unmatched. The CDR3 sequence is CASSLHGSGGNGYTF. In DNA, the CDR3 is TGTGCCAGCAGCTTACACGGATCAGGGGGAAATGGCTACACCTTC.

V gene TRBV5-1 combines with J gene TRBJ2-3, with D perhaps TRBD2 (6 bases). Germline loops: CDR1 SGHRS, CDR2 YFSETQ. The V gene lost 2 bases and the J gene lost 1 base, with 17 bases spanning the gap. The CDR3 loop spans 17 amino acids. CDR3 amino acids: CASSFRPPGEGTDTQYF. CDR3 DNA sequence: TGCGCCAGCAGCTTTCGACCCCCGGGGGAAGGCACAGATACGCAGTATTTT. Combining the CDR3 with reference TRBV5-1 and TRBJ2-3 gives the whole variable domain KAGVTQTPRYLIKTRGQQVTLSCSPISGHRSVSWYQQTPGQGLQFLFEYFSETQRNKGNFPGRFSGRQFSNSRSEMNVSTLELGDSALYLCASSFRPPGEGTDTQYFGPGTRLTVL.

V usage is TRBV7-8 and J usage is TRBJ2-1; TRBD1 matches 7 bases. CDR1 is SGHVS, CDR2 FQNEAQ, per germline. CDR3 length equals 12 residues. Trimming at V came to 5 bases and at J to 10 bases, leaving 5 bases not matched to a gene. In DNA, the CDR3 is TGTGCCAGCAGCCGGGACAGACGGGAGCAGTTCTTC. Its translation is CASSRDRREQFF.

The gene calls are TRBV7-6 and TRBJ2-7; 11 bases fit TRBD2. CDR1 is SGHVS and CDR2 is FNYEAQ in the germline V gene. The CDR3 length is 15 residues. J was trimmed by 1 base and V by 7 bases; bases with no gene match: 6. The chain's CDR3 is CASNPGTSGSYEQYF. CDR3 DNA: TGTGCCAGCAACCCCGGGACTAGCGGATCCTACGAGCAGTACTTC.

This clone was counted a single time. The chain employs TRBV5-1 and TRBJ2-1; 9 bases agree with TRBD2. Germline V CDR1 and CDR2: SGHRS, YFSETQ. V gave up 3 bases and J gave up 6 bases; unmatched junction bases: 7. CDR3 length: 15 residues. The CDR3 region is CASSSLAGVGNEQFF. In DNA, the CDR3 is TGCGCCAGCAGCTCCTTAGCGGGAGTAGGCAATGAGCAGTTCTTC.

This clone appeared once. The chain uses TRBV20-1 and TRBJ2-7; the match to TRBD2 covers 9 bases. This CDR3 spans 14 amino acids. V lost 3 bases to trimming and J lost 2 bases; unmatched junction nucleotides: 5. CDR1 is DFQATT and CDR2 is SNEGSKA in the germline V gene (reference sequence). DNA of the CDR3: TGCAGTGCTAGTGGCGCGGGAGGGACCTACGAGCAGTACTTC. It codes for CSASGAGGTYEQYF.

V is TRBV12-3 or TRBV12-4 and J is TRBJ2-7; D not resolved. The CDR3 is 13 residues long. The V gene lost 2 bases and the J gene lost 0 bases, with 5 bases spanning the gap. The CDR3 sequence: CASSLNPSYEQYF. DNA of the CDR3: TGTGCCAGCAGTTTAAATCCCTCCTACGAGCAGTACTTC.

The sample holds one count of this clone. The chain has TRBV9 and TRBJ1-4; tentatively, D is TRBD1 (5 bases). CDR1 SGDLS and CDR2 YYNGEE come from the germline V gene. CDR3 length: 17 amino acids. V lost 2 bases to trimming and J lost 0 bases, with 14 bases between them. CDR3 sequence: CASSVGRGLATNEKLFF. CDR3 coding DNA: TGTGCCAGCAGCGTGGGTCGGGGACTTGCAACTAATGAAAAACTGTTTTTT.

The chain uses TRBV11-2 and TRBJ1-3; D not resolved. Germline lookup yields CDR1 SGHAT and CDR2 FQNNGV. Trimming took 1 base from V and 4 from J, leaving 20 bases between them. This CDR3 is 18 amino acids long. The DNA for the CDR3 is TGTGCCAGCAGCTTAGTTGCTACTTTAGGATTTTCGGGAAACACCATATATTTT. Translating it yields CASSLVATLGFSGNTIYF.

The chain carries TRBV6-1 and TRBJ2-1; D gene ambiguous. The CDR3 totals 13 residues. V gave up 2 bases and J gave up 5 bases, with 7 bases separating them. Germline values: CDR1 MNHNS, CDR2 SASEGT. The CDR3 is CASSEISNNEQFF. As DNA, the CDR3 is TGTGCCAGCAGTGAAATCAGTAACAATGAGCAGTTCTTC.

The CDR3, as DNA: TGTGCCAGCAGTGAAGGGATTAGCTCGGGCCAAGAGACCCAGTACTTC. This translates into CASSEGISSGQETQYF. This sequence joins TRBV2 and TRBJ2-5, with D unresolved. Germline CDR1 is SNHLY and CDR2 is FYNNEI. This CDR3 has 16 residues. Trimming removed 1 base from V and 1 base from J, with 13 bases in between. Complete variable domain (other parts from reference TRBV2 and TRBJ2-5): EPEVTQTPSHQVTQMGQEVILRCVPISNHLYFYWYRQILGQKVEFLVSFYNNEISEKSEIFDDQFSVERPDGSNFTLKIRSTKLEDSAMYFCASSEGISSGQETQYFGPGTRLLVL.

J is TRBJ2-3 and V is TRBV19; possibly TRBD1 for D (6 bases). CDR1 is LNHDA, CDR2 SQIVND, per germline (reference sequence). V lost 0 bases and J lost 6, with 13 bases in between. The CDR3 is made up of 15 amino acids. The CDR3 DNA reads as TGTGCCAGTAGTATAGAAACAGGGCCTGTGGATACGCAGTATTTT. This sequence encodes CASSIETGPVDTQYF.

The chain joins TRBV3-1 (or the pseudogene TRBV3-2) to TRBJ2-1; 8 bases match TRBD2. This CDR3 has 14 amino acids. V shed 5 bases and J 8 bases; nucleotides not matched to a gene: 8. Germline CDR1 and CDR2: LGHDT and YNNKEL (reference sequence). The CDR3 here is CASSYSGAGDEQFF. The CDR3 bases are TGTGCCAGCAGCTATAGCGGGGCTGGCGATGAGCAGTTCTTC.

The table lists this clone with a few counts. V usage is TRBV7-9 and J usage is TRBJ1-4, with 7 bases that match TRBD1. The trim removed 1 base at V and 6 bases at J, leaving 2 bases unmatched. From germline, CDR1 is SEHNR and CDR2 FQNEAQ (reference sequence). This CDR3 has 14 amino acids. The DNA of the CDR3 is TGTGCCAGCAGCTTAGGTCAGGGGGATGAAAAACTGTTTTTT. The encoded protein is CASSLGQGDEKLFF.

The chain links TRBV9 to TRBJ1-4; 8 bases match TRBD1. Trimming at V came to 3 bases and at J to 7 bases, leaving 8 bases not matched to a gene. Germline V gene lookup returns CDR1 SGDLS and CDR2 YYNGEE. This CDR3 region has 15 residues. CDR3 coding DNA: TGTGCCAGCAGCGACAAGCAGGGGGCGGGTGAAAAACTGTTTTTT. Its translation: CASSDKQGAGEKLFF.

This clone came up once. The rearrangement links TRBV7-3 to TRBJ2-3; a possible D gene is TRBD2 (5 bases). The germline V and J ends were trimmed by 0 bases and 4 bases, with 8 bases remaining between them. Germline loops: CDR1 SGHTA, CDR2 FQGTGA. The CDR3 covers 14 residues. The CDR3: CASSLTEAADTQYF. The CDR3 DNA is TGTGCCAGCAGCTTAACGGAGGCCGCAGATACGCAGTATTTT. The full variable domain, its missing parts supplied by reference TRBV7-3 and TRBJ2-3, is GAGVSQTPSNKVTEKGKYVELRCDPISGHTALYWYRQSLGQGPEFLIYFQGTGAADDSGLPNDRFFAVRPEGSVSTLKIQRTERGDSAVYLCASSLTEAADTQYFGPGTRLTVL.

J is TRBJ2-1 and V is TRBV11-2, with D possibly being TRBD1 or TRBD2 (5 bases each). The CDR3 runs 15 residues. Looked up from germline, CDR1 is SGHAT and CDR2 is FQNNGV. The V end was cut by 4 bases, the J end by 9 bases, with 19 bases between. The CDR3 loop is CASSSGRIIEGEQFF. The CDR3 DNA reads TGTGCCAGCAGCTCGGGACGCATAATCGAGGGTGAGCAGTTCTTC. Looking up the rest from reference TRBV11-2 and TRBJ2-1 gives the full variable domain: EAGVAQSPRYKIIEKRQSVAFWCNPISGHATLYWYQQILGQGPKLLIQFQNNGVVDDSQLPKDRFSAERLKGVDSTLKIQPAKLEDSAVYLCASSSGRIIEGEQFFGPGTRLTVL.

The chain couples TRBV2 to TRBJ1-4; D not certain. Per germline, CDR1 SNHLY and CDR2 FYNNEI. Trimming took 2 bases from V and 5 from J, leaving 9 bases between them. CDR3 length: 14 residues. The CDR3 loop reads CASSELSVNEKLFF. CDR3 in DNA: TGTGCCAGCAGTGAATTAAGCGTAAATGAAAAACTGTTTTTT.

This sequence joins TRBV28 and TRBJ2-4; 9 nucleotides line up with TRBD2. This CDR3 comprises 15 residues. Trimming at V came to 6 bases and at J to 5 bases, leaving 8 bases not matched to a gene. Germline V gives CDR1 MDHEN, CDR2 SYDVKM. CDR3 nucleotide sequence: TGTGCCAGCAGCCCTTGGGGCGGGAGGGAAAACATTCAGTACTTC. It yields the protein CASSPWGGRENIQYF.

CDR3 nucleotides: TGTGCCAGCAGCTTCTGGGACGGGGACAAAAACATTCAGTACTTC. It encodes CASSFWDGDKNIQYF. J is TRBJ2-4 and V is TRBV7-9; the D call may be TRBD1 or TRBD2 (5 bases each). The V and J ends lost 3 bases and 3 bases respectively, with 12 bases between them. The length of the CDR3 is 15 residues. Germline-derived CDR1 and CDR2 are SEHNR and FQNEAQ (reference sequence).

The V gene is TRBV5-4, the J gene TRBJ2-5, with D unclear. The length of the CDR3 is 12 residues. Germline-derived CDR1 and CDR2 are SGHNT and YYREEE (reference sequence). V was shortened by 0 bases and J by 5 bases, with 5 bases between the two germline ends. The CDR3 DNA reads TGTGCCAGCAGCTTGGTTTCGGAGACCCAGTACTTC. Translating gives CASSLVSETQYF.

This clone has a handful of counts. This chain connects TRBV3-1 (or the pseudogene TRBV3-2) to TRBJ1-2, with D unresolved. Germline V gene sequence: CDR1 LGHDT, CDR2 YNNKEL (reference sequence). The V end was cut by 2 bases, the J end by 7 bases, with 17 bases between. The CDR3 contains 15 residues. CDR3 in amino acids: CASSQPRTGVSGYTF. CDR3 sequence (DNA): TGTGCCAGCAGCCAACCCCGTACTGGGGTCTCTGGCTACACCTTC.

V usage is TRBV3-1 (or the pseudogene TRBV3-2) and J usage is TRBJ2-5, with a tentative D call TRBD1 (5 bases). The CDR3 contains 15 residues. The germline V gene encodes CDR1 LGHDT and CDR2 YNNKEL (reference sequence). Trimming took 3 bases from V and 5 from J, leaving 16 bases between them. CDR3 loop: CASSQALLGAETQYF. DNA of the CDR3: TGTGCCAGCAGCCAGGCACTTTTAGGGGCGGAGACCCAGTACTTC.

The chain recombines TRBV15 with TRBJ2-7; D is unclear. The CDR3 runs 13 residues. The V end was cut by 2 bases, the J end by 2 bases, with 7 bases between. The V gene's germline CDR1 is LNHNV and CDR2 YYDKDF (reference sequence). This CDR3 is CATSRQATYEQYF. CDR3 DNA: TGTGCCACCAGCAGACAAGCAACCTACGAGCAGTACTTC.